These T cell receptor beta chains were read from a single sample in a study of T cell responses to AZD1222 COVID-19 vaccine. The protocol was immunoSEQ multiplex PCR, while the TCRdb copy is restricted to in-frame clones and leaves out a portion. The repertoire holds approximately 150,000 clones, with about 90% as singletons. Sample: peripheral blood, taken on day 0 of AZD1222 vaccination. Source of these receptors: an adult in good health. Each CDR3 is given with its conserved first and last residue. Fields, in order: J gene, V gene, clone size, D gene, CDR3 DNA, CDR3 protein. The D gene is left open where the match is weak. Clone size is shown for a subset of rows, as once, few, many or a class of expanded clone.

j_gene: TRBJ1-2; v_gene: TRBV27; abundance: once; d_gene: NA; CDR3nt: TGTGCCAGCAGTAGTCAGACAGGAACTAACTATGGCTACACCTTC; CDR3aa: CASSSQTGTNYGYTF
j_gene: TRBJ2-7; v_gene: TRBV10-1; abundance: NA; d_gene: NA; CDR3nt: TGCGCCAGCAGTGAGAACGGCAACTACGAGCAGTACTTC; CDR3aa: CASSENGNYEQYF
j_gene: TRBJ1-6; v_gene: TRBV6-5; abundance: NA; d_gene: NA; CDR3nt: TGTGCCAGCAGTTACTCCACATCCGGGGTCAGGTCACCCCTCCACTTT; CDR3aa: CASSYSTSGVRSPLHF
j_gene: TRBJ1-1; v_gene: TRBV6-5; abundance: NA; d_gene: TRBD1; CDR3nt: TGTGCCAGCAAACCGCAGGGGGAGAACACTGAAGCTTTCTTT; CDR3aa: CASKPQGENTEAFF
j_gene: TRBJ2-7; v_gene: TRBV18; abundance: NA; d_gene: TRBD2; CDR3nt: TGTGCCAGCTCCTTCGGACTAGCGGAAAGCTCCTACGAGCAGTACTTC; CDR3aa: CASSFGLAESSYEQYF
j_gene: TRBJ2-7; v_gene: TRBV6-5; abundance: NA; d_gene: NA; CDR3nt: TGTGCCAGCAGTTGGACAAACACCTACGAGCAGTACTTC; CDR3aa: CASSWTNTYEQYF
j_gene: TRBJ1-1; v_gene: TRBV9; abundance: NA; d_gene: TRBD1; CDR3nt: TGTGCCAGCACGCGGGACAGGGCTATGAGCACTGAAGCTTTCTTT; CDR3aa: CASTRDRAMSTEAFF
j_gene: TRBJ1-1; v_gene: TRBV7-8; abundance: NA; d_gene: TRBD1; CDR3nt: TGTGCCAGCAGCCTAGACAGGGGGCCAGCTTTCTTT; CDR3aa: CASSLDRGPAFF
j_gene: TRBJ1-6; v_gene: TRBV9; abundance: few; d_gene: NA; CDR3nt: TGTGCCAGCAGCCCTAGCGGGACCACTAATTCACCCCTCCACTTT; CDR3aa: CASSPSGTTNSPLHF
j_gene: TRBJ2-7; v_gene: TRBV2; abundance: NA; d_gene: NA; CDR3nt: TGTGCCAGCAGACAGGAGGACGAGCAGTACTTC; CDR3aa: CASRQEDEQYF
j_gene: TRBJ2-2; v_gene: TRBV4-1; abundance: NA; d_gene: TRBD2; CDR3nt: TGCGCCAGCAGCCACAGGGAACTAGCGGGAACTAACACCGGGGAGCTGTTTTTT; CDR3aa: CASSHRELAGTNTGELFF
j_gene: TRBJ1-6; v_gene: TRBV19; abundance: NA; d_gene: TRBD1; CDR3nt: TGTGCCAGTACCGGACAGGGATCGTTGAATTCACCCCTCCACTTT; CDR3aa: CASTGQGSLNSPLHF
j_gene: TRBJ1-1; v_gene: TRBV15; abundance: NA; d_gene: NA; CDR3nt: TGTGCCACCAGCAGACAGGGAGGGACTGAAGCTTTCTTT; CDR3aa: CATSRQGGTEAFF
j_gene: TRBJ1-1; v_gene: TRBV6-5; abundance: NA; d_gene: NA; CDR3nt: TGTGCCAGCAGTTACTCGGGGTTTTTGGGCACTGAAGCTTTCTTT; CDR3aa: CASSYSGFLGTEAFF